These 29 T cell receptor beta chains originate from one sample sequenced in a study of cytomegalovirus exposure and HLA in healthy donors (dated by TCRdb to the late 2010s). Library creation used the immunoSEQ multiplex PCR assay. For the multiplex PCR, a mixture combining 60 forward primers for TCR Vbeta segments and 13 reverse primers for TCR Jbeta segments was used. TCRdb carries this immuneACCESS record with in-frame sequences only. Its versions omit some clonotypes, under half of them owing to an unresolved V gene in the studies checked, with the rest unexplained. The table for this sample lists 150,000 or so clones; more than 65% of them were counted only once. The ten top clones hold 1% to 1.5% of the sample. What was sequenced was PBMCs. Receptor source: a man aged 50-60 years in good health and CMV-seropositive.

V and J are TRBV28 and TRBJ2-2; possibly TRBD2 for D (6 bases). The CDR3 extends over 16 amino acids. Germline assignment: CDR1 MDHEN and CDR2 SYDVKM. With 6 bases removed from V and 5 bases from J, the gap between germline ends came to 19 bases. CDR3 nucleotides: TGTGCCAGCAGGCCCGATAACGGGAGACTTACCGGGGAGCTGTTTTTT. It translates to CASRPDNGRLTGELFF.

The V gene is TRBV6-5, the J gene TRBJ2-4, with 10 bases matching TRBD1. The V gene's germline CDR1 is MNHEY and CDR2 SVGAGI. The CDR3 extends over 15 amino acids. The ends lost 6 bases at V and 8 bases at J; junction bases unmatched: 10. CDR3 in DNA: TGTGCCAGCAGCGGGGGACAGGGGATGGCATACATTCAGTACTTC. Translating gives CASSGGQGMAYIQYF.

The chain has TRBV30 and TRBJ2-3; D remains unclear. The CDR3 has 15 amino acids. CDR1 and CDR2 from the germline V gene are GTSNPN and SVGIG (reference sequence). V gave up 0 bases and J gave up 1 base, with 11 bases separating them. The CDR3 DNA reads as TGTGCCTGGAGTGTATCCGGGTATGGCACAGATACGCAGTATTTT. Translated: CAWSVSGYGTDTQYF.

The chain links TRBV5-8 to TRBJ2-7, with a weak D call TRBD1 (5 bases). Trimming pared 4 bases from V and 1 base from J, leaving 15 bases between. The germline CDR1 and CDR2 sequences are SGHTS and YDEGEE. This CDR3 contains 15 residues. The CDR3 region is CASSLTGPPSYEQYF. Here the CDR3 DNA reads TGTGCCAGCAGCCTTACAGGTCCTCCATCCTACGAGCAGTACTTC.

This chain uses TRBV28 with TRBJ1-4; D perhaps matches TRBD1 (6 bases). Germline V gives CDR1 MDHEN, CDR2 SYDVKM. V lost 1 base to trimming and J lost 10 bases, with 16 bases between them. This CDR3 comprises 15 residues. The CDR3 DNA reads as TGTGCCAGCAGTTTATCCCACGACAGGTGGCGAAAACTGTTTTTT. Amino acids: CASSLSHDRWRKLFF.

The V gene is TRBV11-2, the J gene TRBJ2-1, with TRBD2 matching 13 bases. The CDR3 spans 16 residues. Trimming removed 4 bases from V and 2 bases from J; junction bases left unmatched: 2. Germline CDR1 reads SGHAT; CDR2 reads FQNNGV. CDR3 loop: CASSSGLAGAYNEQFF. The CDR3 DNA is TGTGCCAGCAGCTCCGGACTAGCGGGGGCCTACAATGAGCAGTTCTTC.

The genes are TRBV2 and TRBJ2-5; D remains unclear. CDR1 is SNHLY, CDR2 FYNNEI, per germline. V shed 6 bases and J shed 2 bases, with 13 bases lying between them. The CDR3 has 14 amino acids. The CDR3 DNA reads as TGTGCCAGCAGCAGGTCCCCAAAACAAGAGACCCAGTACTTC. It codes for CASSRSPKQETQYF.

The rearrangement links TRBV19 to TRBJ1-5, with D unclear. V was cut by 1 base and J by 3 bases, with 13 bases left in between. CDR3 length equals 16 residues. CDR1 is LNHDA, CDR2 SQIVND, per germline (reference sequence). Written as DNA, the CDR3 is TGTGCCAGTAGTATAGGGGAAGGACTCCTCAATCAGCCCCAGCATTTT. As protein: CASSIGEGLLNQPQHF. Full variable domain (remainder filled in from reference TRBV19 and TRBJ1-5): DGGITQSPKYLFRKEGQNVTLSCEQNLNHDAMYWYRQDPGQGLRLIYYSQIVNDFQKGDIAEGYSVSREKKESFPLTVTSAQKNPTAFYLCASSIGEGLLNQPQHFGDGTRLSIL.

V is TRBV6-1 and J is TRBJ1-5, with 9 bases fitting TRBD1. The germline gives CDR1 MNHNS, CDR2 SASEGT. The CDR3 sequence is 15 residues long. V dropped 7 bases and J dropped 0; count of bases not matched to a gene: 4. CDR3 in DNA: TGTGCCAGCATGCCGGGACAGGGTAGCAATCAGCCCCAGCATTTT. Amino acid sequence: CASMPGQGSNQPQHF.

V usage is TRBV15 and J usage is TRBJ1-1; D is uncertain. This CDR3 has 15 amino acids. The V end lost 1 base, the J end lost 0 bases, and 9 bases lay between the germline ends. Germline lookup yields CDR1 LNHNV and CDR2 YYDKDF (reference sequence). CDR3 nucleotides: TGTGCCACCAGCAGAGCTGCGGTGATGAACACTGAAGCTTTCTTT. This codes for CATSRAAVMNTEAFF.

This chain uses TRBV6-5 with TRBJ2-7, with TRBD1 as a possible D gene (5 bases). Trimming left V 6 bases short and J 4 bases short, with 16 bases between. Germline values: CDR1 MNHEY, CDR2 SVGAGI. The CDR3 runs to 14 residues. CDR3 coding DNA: TGTGCCAGCAGCCTTTACAGGCAGGGTTACGAGCAGTACTTC. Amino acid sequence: CASSLYRQGYEQYF.

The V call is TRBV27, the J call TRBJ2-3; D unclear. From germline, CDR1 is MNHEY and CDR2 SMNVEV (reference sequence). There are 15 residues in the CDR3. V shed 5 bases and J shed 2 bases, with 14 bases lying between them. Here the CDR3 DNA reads TGTGCCAGCAGTGTGCTCGGTATCTACACAGATACGCAGTATTTT. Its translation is CASSVLGIYTDTQYF.

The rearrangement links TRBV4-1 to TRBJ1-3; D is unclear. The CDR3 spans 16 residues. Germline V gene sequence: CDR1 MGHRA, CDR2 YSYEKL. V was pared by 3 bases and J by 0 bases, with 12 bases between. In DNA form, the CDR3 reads TGCGCCAGCAGCCACGTGACATCGAGCTCTGGAAACACCATATATTTT. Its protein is CASSHVTSSSGNTIYF.

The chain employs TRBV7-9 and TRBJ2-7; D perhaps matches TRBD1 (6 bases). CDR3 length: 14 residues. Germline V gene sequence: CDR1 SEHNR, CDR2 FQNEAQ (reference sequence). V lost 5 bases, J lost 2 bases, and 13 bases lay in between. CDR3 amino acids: CASSHRTDTYEQYF. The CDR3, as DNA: TGTGCCAGCAGCCACCGGACAGACACCTACGAGCAGTACTTC.

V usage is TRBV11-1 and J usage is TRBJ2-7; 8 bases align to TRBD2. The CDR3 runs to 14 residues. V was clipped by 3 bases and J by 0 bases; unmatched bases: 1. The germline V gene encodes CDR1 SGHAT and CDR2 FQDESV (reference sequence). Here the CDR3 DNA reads TGTGCCAGCAGCTTGCGGGGGGTCTCCTACGAGCAGTACTTC. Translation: CASSLRGVSYEQYF. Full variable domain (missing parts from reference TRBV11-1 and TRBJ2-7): EAEVAQSPRYKITEKSQAVAFWCDPISGHATLYWYRQILGQGPELLVQFQDESVVDDSQLPKDRFSAERLKGVDSTLKIQPAELGDSAMYLCASSLRGVSYEQYFGPGTRLTVT.

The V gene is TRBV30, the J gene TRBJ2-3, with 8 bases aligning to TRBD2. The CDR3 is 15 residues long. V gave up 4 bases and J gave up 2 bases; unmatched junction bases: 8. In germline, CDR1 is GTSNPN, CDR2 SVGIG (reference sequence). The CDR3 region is CAWISPGGTTDTQYF. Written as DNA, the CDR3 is TGTGCCTGGATATCCCCGGGAGGGACCACAGATACGCAGTATTTT.

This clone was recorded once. CDR3 DNA sequence: TGTGCCAGCAGGGCCGGGACTAGCACAGATACGCAGTATTTT. Amino acids: CASRAGTSTDTQYF. This chain uses TRBV7-3 with TRBJ2-3, with D perhaps TRBD2 (6 bases). The ends were cut back, 6 bases at V and 0 bases at J, with 10 bases in the middle. This CDR3 has 14 residues. Germline V gene sequence: CDR1 SGHTA, CDR2 FQGTGA. The full variable domain, rest sourced from reference TRBV7-3 and TRBJ2-3, is GAGVSQTPSNKVTEKGKYVELRCDPISGHTALYWYRQSLGQGPEFLIYFQGTGAADDSGLPNDRFFAVRPEGSVSTLKIQRTERGDSAVYLCASRAGTSTDTQYFGPGTRLTVL.

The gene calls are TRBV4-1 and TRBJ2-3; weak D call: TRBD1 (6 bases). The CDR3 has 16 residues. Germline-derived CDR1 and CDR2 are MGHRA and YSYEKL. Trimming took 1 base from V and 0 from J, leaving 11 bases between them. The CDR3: CASSQGGGESTDTQYF. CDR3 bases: TGCGCCAGCAGCCAAGGAGGGGGAGAGAGCACAGATACGCAGTATTTT.

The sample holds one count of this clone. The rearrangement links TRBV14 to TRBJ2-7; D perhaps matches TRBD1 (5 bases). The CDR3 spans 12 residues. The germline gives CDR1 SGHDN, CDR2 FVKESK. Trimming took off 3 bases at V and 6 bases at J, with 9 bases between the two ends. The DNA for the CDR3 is TGTGCCAGCAGCCAGGGGCAGATCGAGCAGTACTTC. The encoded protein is CASSQGQIEQYF.

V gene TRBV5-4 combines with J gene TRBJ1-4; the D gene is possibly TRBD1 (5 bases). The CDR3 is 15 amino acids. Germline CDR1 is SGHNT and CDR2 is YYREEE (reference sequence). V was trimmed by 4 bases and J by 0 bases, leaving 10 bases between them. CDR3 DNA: TGTGCCAGCAGCCGGGACTCTACAACTAATGAAAAACTGTTTTTT. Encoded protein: CASSRDSTTNEKLFF.

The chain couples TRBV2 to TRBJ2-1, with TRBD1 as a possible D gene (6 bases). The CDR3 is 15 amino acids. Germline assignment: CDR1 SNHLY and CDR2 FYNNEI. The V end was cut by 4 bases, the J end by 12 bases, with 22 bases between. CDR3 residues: CASSARTGSGLSQFF. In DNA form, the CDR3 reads TGTGCCAGCAGTGCGAGAACAGGGTCGGGGCTATCGCAGTTCTTC.

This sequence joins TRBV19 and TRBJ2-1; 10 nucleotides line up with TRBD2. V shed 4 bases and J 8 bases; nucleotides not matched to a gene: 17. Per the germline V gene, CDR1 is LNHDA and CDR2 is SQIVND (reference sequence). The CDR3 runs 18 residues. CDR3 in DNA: TGTGCCAGTAGTACCCACCCCTTAGCGGGGGGCCTTTGGGATGAGCAGTTCTTC. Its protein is CASSTHPLAGGLWDEQFF.

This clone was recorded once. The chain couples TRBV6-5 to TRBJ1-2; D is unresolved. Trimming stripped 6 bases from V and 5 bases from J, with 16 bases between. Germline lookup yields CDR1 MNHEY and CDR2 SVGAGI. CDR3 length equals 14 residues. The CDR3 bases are TGTGCCAGCAGGAACCGGGAGGGTCTTTATGGCTACACCTTC. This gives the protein CASRNREGLYGYTF.

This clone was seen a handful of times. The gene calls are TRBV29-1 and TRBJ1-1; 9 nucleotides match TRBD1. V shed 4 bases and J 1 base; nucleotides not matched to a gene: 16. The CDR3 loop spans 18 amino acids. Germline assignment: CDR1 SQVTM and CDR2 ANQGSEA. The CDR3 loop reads CSVGGGLQGAAGNTEAFF. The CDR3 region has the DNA TGCAGCGTTGGGGGGGGGTTACAGGGGGCTGCGGGGAACACTGAAGCTTTCTTT.

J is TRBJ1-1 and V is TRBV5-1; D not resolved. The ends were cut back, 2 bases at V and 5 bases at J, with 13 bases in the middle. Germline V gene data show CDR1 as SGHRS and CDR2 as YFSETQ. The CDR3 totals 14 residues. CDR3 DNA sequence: TGCGCCAGCAGCTTATATAACGGAGGGACTGAAGCTTTCTTT. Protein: CASSLYNGGTEAFF.

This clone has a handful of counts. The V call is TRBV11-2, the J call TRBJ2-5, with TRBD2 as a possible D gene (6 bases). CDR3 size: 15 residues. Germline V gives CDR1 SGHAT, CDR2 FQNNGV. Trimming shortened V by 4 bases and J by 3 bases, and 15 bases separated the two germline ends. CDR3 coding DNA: TGTGCCAGCAGCTCGCCGGGACTCAAAAAAGAGACCCAGTACTTC. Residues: CASSSPGLKKETQYF.

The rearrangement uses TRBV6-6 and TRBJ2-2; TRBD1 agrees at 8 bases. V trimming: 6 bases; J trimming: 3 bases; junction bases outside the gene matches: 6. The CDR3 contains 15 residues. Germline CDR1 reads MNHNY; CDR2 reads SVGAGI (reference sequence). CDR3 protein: CASSKGQAYTGELFF. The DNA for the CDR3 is TGTGCCAGCAGCAAGGGACAGGCATACACCGGGGAGCTGTTTTTT.

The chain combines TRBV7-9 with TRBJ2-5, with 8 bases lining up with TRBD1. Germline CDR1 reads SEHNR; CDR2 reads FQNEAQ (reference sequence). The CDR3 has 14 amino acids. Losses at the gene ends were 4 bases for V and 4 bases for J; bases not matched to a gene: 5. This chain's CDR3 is CASSSRTGTETQYF. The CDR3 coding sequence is TGTGCCAGCAGCTCCCGGACAGGGACAGAGACCCAGTACTTC. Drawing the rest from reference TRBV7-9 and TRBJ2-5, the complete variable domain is DTGVSQNPRHKITKRGQNVTFRCDPISEHNRLYWYRQTLGQGPEFLTYFQNEAQLEKSRLLSDRFSAERPKGSFSTLEIQRTEQGDSAMYLCASSSRTGTETQYFGPGTRLLVL.

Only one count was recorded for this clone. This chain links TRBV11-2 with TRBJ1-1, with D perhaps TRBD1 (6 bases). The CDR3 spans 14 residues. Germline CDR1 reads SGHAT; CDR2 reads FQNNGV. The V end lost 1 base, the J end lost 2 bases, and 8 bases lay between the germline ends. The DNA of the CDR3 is TGTGCCAGCAGCTTAGGGGGGACAAACACTGAAGCTTTCTTT. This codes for CASSLGGTNTEAFF.